The T cell receptor (beta chain) under discussion was sequenced for a study of CD8 T cells in Susac syndrome. Overall study results and limits: Where Susac syndrome CD4+ T cell repertoires were concerned, no clonal expansion was evident.

When the RNA was reverse transcribed, random hexamers were used with an input of roughly 0.45 to 1 ug. The authors amplified TCR beta CDR3 across 54 Vbeta and 13 Jbeta using immunoSEQ multiplex PCR. TCRdb re-analysed the immunoSEQ multiplex PCR reads in MiXCR, keeping a single row per CDR3 protein. This sample yields over 150,000 distinct CDR3 sequences, of which about 96% are seen a single time; about 0.13% belongs to the top ten. Germline CDR1 is SGHTA and CDR2 is FQGNSA. The V end was cut by 1 base, the J end by 1 base, with 16 bases between. CDR3 length equals 17 residues. Concerning this clonotype itself: Its antigen is currently unknown.

Sequencing was performed on CD4+ T cells from PBMCs. This sequence was found in a human donor with Susac syndrome. The rearrangement joins TRBV7-2 to TRBJ2-5, with D perhaps TRBD2 (7 bases). CDR3 in amino acids: CASSLVGAGALQETQYF. In DNA, the CDR3 is TGTGCCAGCAGCTTAGTTGGCGCGGGGGCCCTCCAAGAGACCCAGTACTTC. Filled out from reference TRBV7-2 and TRBJ2-5, the complete variable domain reads GAGVSQSPSNKVTEKGKDVELRCDPISGHTALYWYRQSLGQGLEFLIYFQGNSAPDKSGLPSDRFSAERTGGSVSTLTIQRTQQEDSAVYLCASSLVGAGALQETQYFGPGTRLLVL.